Given below is one TCR beta chain in context. The sample comes from a study of Ad26.COV2.S vaccination and SARS-CoV-2 variants. Overall study: Donor participated within the Ad26.COV2.S arm of the COV1001 trial.

Trimming took off 5 bases at V and 6 bases at J, with 11 bases between the two ends. The length of the CDR3 is 12 residues. Germline loops: CDR1 SGHAT, CDR2 FQNNGV. Documented treatment: about 20 received Ad26.COV2.S at low or high dose, single or two shots; several received placebo; per-sample allocation not given. Sampling took place 63 days after the first vaccine or placebo injection. Repertoires were generated with immunoSEQ multiplex PCR, while TCRdb's copy carries only in-frame clones and drops some. The sample yields approximately 500,000 clones, around nine tenths seen once. Sequencing was performed on peripheral blood, taken in a trial of Ad26.COV2.S vaccine versus placebo. The source of this sequence is a person between 18 and 59 years old who received the Ad26.COV2.S COVID-19 vaccine or a placebo. The chain combines TRBV11-2 with TRBJ2-7; D gene unclear. The CDR3: CASSTGRSEQYF. In DNA form, the CDR3 reads TGTGCCAGCAGCACCGGTAGGTCCGAGCAGTACTTC. The variable domain in full, with the rest retrieved from reference TRBV11-2 and TRBJ2-7, is EAGVAQSPRYKIIEKRQSVAFWCNPISGHATLYWYQQILGQGPKLLIQFQNNGVVDDSQLPKDRFSAERLKGVDSTLKIQPAKLEDSAVYLCASSTGRSEQYFGPGTRLTVT.